Each of the 30 T cell receptor beta chains below was sequenced from the same sample in a study of blood T cell repertoires in COVID-19. Using immunoSEQ multiplex PCR, the repertoire was profiled, and TCRdb retains in-frame clones only, with some absent. This sample yields 98,000 or so clones, of which 70% to 90% are seen a single time; 5.1% belongs to the top ten. Sequenced input: peripheral blood. The receptor set was obtained from a human donor in a cohort sampled during active COVID-19.

This clone was counted only a few times. This chain uses TRBV20-1 with TRBJ2-1, with D possibly TRBD2 on 5 matching bases. The V end lost 3 bases, the J end lost 7 bases, and 19 bases lay between the germline ends. This CDR3 has 15 amino acids. In germline, CDR1 is DFQATT, CDR2 SNEGSKA (reference sequence). The CDR3, as DNA: TGCAGTGCTAGTATAGGCGGAGGCTCCGATAATGAGCAGTTCTTC. This sequence encodes CSASIGGGSDNEQFF.

The CDR3, as DNA: TGTGCCAGCAGCTTAGGCGGGGCTCTGAACACTGAAGCTTTCTTT. It yields the protein CASSLGGALNTEAFF. The J gene is TRBJ1-1, the V gene TRBV7-3; weak D call: TRBD1 (5 bases). From germline, CDR1 is SGHTA and CDR2 FQGTGA. V dropped 2 bases and J dropped 0 bases, with 10 bases sitting between them. The CDR3 consists of 15 residues.

This chain uses TRBV7-3 with TRBJ1-1; no clear D. CDR1 and CDR2 from the germline V gene are SGHTA and FQGTGA. This CDR3 has 15 amino acids. Trimming took 0 bases from V and 3 from J, leaving 11 bases between them. The CDR3 protein is CASSLTAVRDTEAFF. The CDR3 nucleotides are TGTGCCAGCAGCTTAACTGCGGTGCGGGACACTGAAGCTTTCTTT.

This chain joins TRBV5-4 and TRBJ1-2; 8 positions agree with TRBD1. Unmatched junction bases numbered 6, after V lost 3 bases and J lost 2 bases. This CDR3 has 15 amino acids. Germline loops: CDR1 SGHNT, CDR2 YYREEE (reference sequence). CDR3 DNA sequence: TGTGCCAGCAGCTCCGGACAGGGAACGAACTATGGCTACACCTTC. As protein: CASSSGQGTNYGYTF.

This clone came up once. The V gene is TRBV2, the J gene TRBJ1-5; D may be TRBD1 (6 bases). The CDR3 totals 14 residues. Trimming stripped 6 bases from V and 3 bases from J, with 12 bases between. Germline values: CDR1 SNHLY, CDR2 FYNNEI. CDR3 residues: CASSLQGINQPQHF. Here the CDR3 DNA reads TGTGCCAGCAGCCTTCAGGGGATCAATCAGCCCCAGCATTTT. Complete variable domain (other parts from reference TRBV2 and TRBJ1-5): EPEVTQTPSHQVTQMGQEVILRCVPISNHLYFYWYRQILGQKVEFLVSFYNNEISEKSEIFDDQFSVERPDGSNFTLKIRSTKLEDSAMYFCASSLQGINQPQHFGDGTRLSIL.

The chain combines TRBV7-2 with TRBJ1-5; maybe TRBD1 (5 bases). Germline-derived CDR1 and CDR2 are SGHTA and FQGNSA. The V gene lost 5 bases and the J gene lost 3 bases, with 14 bases spanning the gap. This CDR3 contains 15 residues. The CDR3 reads CASSLDRDFNQPQHF. For the CDR3, the DNA is TGTGCCAGCAGCCTCGACCGGGACTTCAATCAGCCCCAGCATTTT.

Only one count was recorded for this clone. The chain uses TRBV2 and TRBJ2-1, with 7 bases matching TRBD2. The CDR3 extends over 13 amino acids. With V trimmed by 8 bases and J by 1 base, 2 bases remained unmatched. Germline CDR1 reads SNHLY; CDR2 reads FYNNEI. The CDR3 nucleotides read TGTGCCAGCGGGACTATATCCTACAATGAGCAGTTCTTC. The encoded protein is CASGTISYNEQFF.

V and J are TRBV2 and TRBJ1-1; maybe TRBD1 (6 bases). The CDR3 runs 16 residues. V lost 6 bases and J 0 bases, leaving 17 bases between the germline ends. CDR1 is SNHLY and CDR2 is FYNNEI in the germline V gene. CDR3 loop: CASRTRGRGLNTEAFF. Written as DNA, the CDR3 is TGTGCCAGCAGGACCAGGGGACGAGGGTTGAACACTGAAGCTTTCTTT. Full variable domain (remainder filled in from reference TRBV2 and TRBJ1-1): EPEVTQTPSHQVTQMGQEVILRCVPISNHLYFYWYRQILGQKVEFLVSFYNNEISEKSEIFDDQFSVERPDGSNFTLKIRSTKLEDSAMYFCASRTRGRGLNTEAFFGQGTRLTVV.

DNA of the CDR3: TGTGCCAGCAGCTTGAGACATAAGACAGATACGCAGTATTTT. Translation: CASSLRHKTDTQYF. This sequence joins TRBV7-9 and TRBJ2-3; D is undetermined. CDR3 length: 14 residues. Germline V gene lookup returns CDR1 SEHNR and CDR2 FQNEAQ (reference sequence). Trimming pared 3 bases from V and 3 bases from J, leaving 10 bases between.

The chain is built from TRBV7-9 and TRBJ2-7, with 10 bases lining up with TRBD1. This CDR3 comprises 14 residues. CDR1 SEHNR and CDR2 FQNEAQ come from the germline V gene (reference sequence). The J segment lost 2 bases and the V segment lost 5 bases, leaving 3 bases of the junction unmatched. The CDR3 DNA reads as TGTGCCAGCAGCCTTGGACAGGGGGCCTACGAGCAGTACTTC. The encoded protein is CASSLGQGAYEQYF. Full variable domain (outside the CDR3, taken from reference TRBV7-9 and TRBJ2-7): DTGVSQNPRHKITKRGQNVTFRCDPISEHNRLYWYRQTLGQGPEFLTYFQNEAQLEKSRLLSDRFSAERPKGSFSTLEIQRTEQGDSAMYLCASSLGQGAYEQYFGPGTRLTVT.

This chain connects TRBV2 to TRBJ2-1; 14 nucleotides agree with TRBD2. Germline loops: CDR1 SNHLY, CDR2 FYNNEI. This CDR3 is built from 21 residues. After removal of 10 bases from V and 5 bases from J, the junction contained 25 bases not matched to a gene. The CDR3 coding sequence is TGTGCCACGACCCGAGATGTTGGGACTAGCGGGAGAGGGACTGTGGACAATGAGCAGTTCTTC. It yields the protein CATTRDVGTSGRGTVDNEQFF.

This clone was seen once. The chain couples TRBV11-2 to TRBJ2-1, with D uncertain. The CDR3 covers 14 residues. CDR1 is SGHAT and CDR2 is FQNNGV in the germline V gene. V was pared by 4 bases and J by 6 bases, with 13 bases between. DNA for the CDR3: TGTGCCAGCAGCTCCATTAAGAGTATCAATGAGCAGTTCTTC. This translates into CASSSIKSINEQFF.

This clone was seen a single time. This sequence joins TRBV7-2 and TRBJ1-2, with 10 bases that match TRBD1. The CDR3 totals 14 residues. J gave up 2 bases and V 4 bases, and 1 base lay outside the gene matches. Germline V CDR1 and CDR2: SGHTA, FQGNSA. CDR3 region: CASSWGQGNYGYTF. CDR3 nucleotides: TGTGCCAGCAGCTGGGGACAGGGGAACTATGGCTACACCTTC.

The chain links TRBV5-6 to TRBJ2-2; D is unclear. The germline CDR1 and CDR2 sequences are SGHDT and YYEEEE. V gave up 0 bases and J gave up 0 bases, with 9 bases separating them. The CDR3 is 16 amino acids. The CDR3 sequence is CASSLDLYSNTGELFF. In DNA form, the CDR3 reads TGTGCCAGCAGCTTGGACTTATACTCGAACACCGGGGAGCTGTTTTTT.

The V gene is TRBV7-9, the J gene TRBJ1-4; TRBD1 might be the D (6 bases). CDR1 is SEHNR, CDR2 FQNEAQ, per germline (reference sequence). CDR3 length: 16 amino acids. With 0 bases removed from V and 3 bases from J, the gap between germline ends came to 11 bases. In DNA form, the CDR3 reads TGTGCCAGCAGCTTAGCGCTGACAGGAGCTAATGAAAAACTGTTTTTT. It specifies CASSLALTGANEKLFF.

V is TRBV28 and J is TRBJ1-2; D is perhaps TRBD1 (6 bases). Per the germline V gene, CDR1 is MDHEN and CDR2 is SYDVKM. The CDR3 is 13 residues long. The V and J ends lost 2 bases and 6 bases respectively, with 10 bases between them. CDR3 sequence: CASSLVQGNGYTF. The CDR3 DNA sequence: TGTGCCAGCAGTTTAGTCCAGGGGAATGGCTACACCTTC.

This sequence joins TRBV29-1 and TRBJ2-1; TRBD2 matches at 13 bases. After removal of 2 bases from V and 8 bases from J, the junction contained 12 bases not matched to a gene. This CDR3 contains 17 residues. Per the germline V gene, CDR1 is SQVTM and CDR2 is ANQGSEA. The CDR3 sequence: CSVEKRTSGSAGDEQFF. CDR3 nucleotides: TGCAGCGTTGAAAAGCGGACTAGCGGGAGTGCCGGGGATGAGCAGTTCTTC.

The genes are TRBV2 and TRBJ1-5; D is unresolved. This CDR3 is built from 13 residues. V gave up 6 bases and J gave up 5 bases, with 11 bases separating them. Germline CDR1 reads SNHLY; CDR2 reads FYNNEI. The CDR3 DNA follows: TGTGCCAGCAGCCAAAACAGAGATCAGCCCCAGCATTTT. Residues: CASSQNRDQPQHF.

The V gene is TRBV5-8, the J gene TRBJ2-1; D gene unclear. CDR1 and CDR2 from the germline V gene are SGHTS and YDEGEE. The germline V and J ends were trimmed by 0 bases and 1 base, with 8 bases remaining between them. The CDR3 covers 15 residues. The CDR3 reads CASSLAPRSYNEQFF. CDR3 DNA: TGTGCCAGCAGCTTGGCCCCCAGGTCCTACAATGAGCAGTTCTTC.

The V call is TRBV5-1, the J call TRBJ1-6, with 8 nucleotides matching TRBD1. Germline-derived CDR1 and CDR2 are SGHRS and YFSETQ. With 4 bases clipped from V and 8 bases from J, the junction kept 8 bases outside the gene matches. CDR3 length equals 15 residues. In nucleotides, the CDR3 is TGCGCCAGCAGCCTCGACAGGGGCGGGCATTCACCCCTCCACTTT. It codes for CASSLDRGGHSPLHF.

V and J are TRBV19 and TRBJ1-1; maybe TRBD1 (6 bases). CDR3 length equals 14 residues. From germline, CDR1 is LNHDA and CDR2 SQIVND (reference sequence). Trimming took off 6 bases at V and 2 bases at J, with 13 bases between the two ends. This CDR3 reads CASRPGGINTEAFF. The DNA for the CDR3 is TGTGCCAGTAGGCCGGGGGGCATCAACACTGAAGCTTTCTTT. Looking up the rest from reference TRBV19 and TRBJ1-1 gives the full variable domain: DGGITQSPKYLFRKEGQNVTLSCEQNLNHDAMYWYRQDPGQGLRLIYYSQIVNDFQKGDIAEGYSVSREKKESFPLTVTSAQKNPTAFYLCASRPGGINTEAFFGQGTRLTVV.

CDR3 nucleotides: TGTGCCAGCTCACCGAACGGACTAGCGGGAGGCGAGCAGTTCTTC. Protein sequence: CASSPNGLAGGEQFF. The V and J genes are TRBV18 and TRBJ2-1; 14 positions agree with TRBD2. Germline CDR1 reads KGHSH; CDR2 reads LQKENI. This CDR3 is built from 15 residues. J was trimmed by 10 bases and V by 3 bases; bases with no gene match: 5.

This clone was counted a few times. The gene calls are TRBV19 and TRBJ2-3, with unresolved D. The CDR3 runs 12 residues. Germline CDR1 reads LNHDA; CDR2 reads SQIVND (reference sequence). With 2 bases removed from V and 5 bases from J, the gap between germline ends came to 5 bases. In nucleotides, the CDR3 is TGTGCCAGTAGTATATTAGAAGATACGCAGTATTTT. Translated, it gives CASSILEDTQYF. Using reference TRBV19 and TRBJ2-3 for the parts outside the CDR3, the full variable domain is DGGITQSPKYLFRKEGQNVTLSCEQNLNHDAMYWYRQDPGQGLRLIYYSQIVNDFQKGDIAEGYSVSREKKESFPLTVTSAQKNPTAFYLCASSILEDTQYFGPGTRLTVL.

This chain joins TRBV6-6 and TRBJ2-7; maybe TRBD2 (6 bases). V lost 0 bases and J lost 4, with 13 bases in between. The CDR3 has 15 residues. The V gene's germline CDR1 is MNHNY and CDR2 SVGAGI (reference sequence). Here the CDR3 reads CASSYSISGSYEQYF. CDR3 DNA: TGTGCCAGCAGTTACTCGATTTCCGGGAGTTACGAGCAGTACTTC.

DNA of the CDR3: TGTGCCTGGAGTGTACTGCTAGCGGGTTGGGGAAAGACCCAGTACTTC. Protein sequence: CAWSVLLAGWGKTQYF. The chain recombines TRBV30 with TRBJ2-5, with 8 bases lining up with TRBD2. V lost 0 bases and J lost 6; bases outside the gene matches: 12. CDR3 length: 16 residues. Germline CDR1 is GTSNPN and CDR2 is SVGIG (reference sequence). The variable domain in full, with the rest retrieved from reference TRBV30 and TRBJ2-5, is SQTIHQWPATLVQPVGSPLSLECTVEGTSNPNLYWYRQAAGRGLQLLFYSVGIGQISSEVPQNLSASRPQDRQFILSSKKLLLSDSGFYLCAWSVLLAGWGKTQYFGPGTRLLVL.

This chain connects TRBV19 to TRBJ2-3; no clear D. Trimming cost V 8 bases and J 4 bases, with 19 bases left between them. Germline V CDR1 and CDR2: LNHDA, SQIVND (reference sequence). The CDR3 has 15 amino acids. CDR3 coding DNA: TGTGCCAGTCAGAAGGCCCGCGGCCCCCCAGATACGCAGTATTTT. Residues: CASQKARGPPDTQYF.

The rearrangement uses TRBV27 and TRBJ2-2; a weak D match, TRBD2 (7 bases). The CDR3 is made up of 15 amino acids. In germline, CDR1 is MNHEY, CDR2 SMNVEV (reference sequence). V lost 3 bases, J lost 6 bases, and 14 bases lay in between. Written as DNA, the CDR3 is TGTGCCAGCAGTTTTATCGGGGGGCTGGCCGGGGAGCTGTTTTTT. Residues: CASSFIGGLAGELFF.

The chain carries TRBV12-5 and TRBJ2-1; possibly TRBD2 for D (5 bases). Trimming left V 1 base short and J 2 bases short, with 6 bases between. Germline values: CDR1 LGHNT, CDR2 FRNRAP. This CDR3 spans 14 amino acids. The CDR3 coding sequence is TGTGCTAGTGGTTTGGGGACTGCCTACAATGAGCAGTTCTTC. This gives the protein CASGLGTAYNEQFF.

This chain links TRBV21-1 with TRBJ1-1. TRBV21-1 is a pseudogene segment. The CDR3 runs to 15 residues. CDR3 in DNA: TGTGCCAGCAGGGAACAGGAGGGCTTCTATACTGAAGCTTTCTTT. This encodes CASREQEGFYTEAFF.

This chain uses TRBV11-2 with TRBJ2-7; 7 positions agree with TRBD1. From germline, CDR1 is SGHAT and CDR2 FQNNGV. The CDR3 runs 14 residues. J gave up 5 bases and V 4 bases, and 8 bases lay outside the gene matches. The CDR3 here is CASSSYRGRNEQYF. The CDR3 nucleotides read TGTGCCAGCAGCTCTTACAGGGGTCGGAACGAGCAGTACTTC.